The 27 T cell receptor beta chains below all came from one sample that was sequenced in a study of blood T cell repertoires in COVID-19. The data were produced by immunoSEQ multiplex PCR, yet TCRdb's version contains in-frame clones alone and is incomplete. The profile shows over 200,000 clones, about 93% of them singletons. Sequencing was carried out using peripheral blood. The source is a man aged 55-75 years with COVID-19, enrolled during active disease.

V gene TRBV4-1 combines with J gene TRBJ1-2; tentative D call: TRBD1 (6 bases). Trimming pared 0 bases from V and 7 bases from J, leaving 24 bases between. This CDR3 spans 18 amino acids. Looked up from germline, CDR1 is MGHRA and CDR2 is YSYEKL. The CDR3 nucleotides read TGCGCCAGCAGCCAAGAAGGGGGGGCAGGGTCATCGAGAACTGGCTACACCTTC. This sequence encodes CASSQEGGAGSSRTGYTF.

V gene TRBV7-9 combines with J gene TRBJ2-3, with D unresolved. V lost 5 bases and J 4 bases, leaving 13 bases between the germline ends. This CDR3 has 14 residues. Per germline, CDR1 SEHNR and CDR2 FQNEAQ (reference sequence). The CDR3 DNA reads TGTGCCAGCAGCGCTGTATACAACGCAGATACGCAGTATTTT. It is translated as CASSAVYNADTQYF. Based on the CDR3 plus reference TRBV7-9 and TRBJ2-3, the full variable domain is DTGVSQNPRHKITKRGQNVTFRCDPISEHNRLYWYRQTLGQGPEFLTYFQNEAQLEKSRLLSDRFSAERPKGSFSTLEIQRTEQGDSAMYLCASSAVYNADTQYFGPGTRLTVL.

The chain couples TRBV5-6 to TRBJ1-6; the match to TRBD1 covers 8 bases. Germline CDR1 and CDR2: SGHDT and YYEEEE. The CDR3 has 19 amino acids. V dropped 2 bases and J dropped 5; count of bases not matched to a gene: 15. The CDR3 here is CASSLRTGIGQRDNSPLHF. Written as DNA, the CDR3 is TGTGCCAGCAGCTTACGGACAGGGATAGGACAGAGAGATAATTCACCCCTCCACTTT.

The chain recombines TRBV10-3 with TRBJ1-6, with D perhaps TRBD1 (5 bases). Germline V gene lookup returns CDR1 ENHRY and CDR2 SYGVKD. CDR3 length: 14 residues. With 0 bases removed from V and 10 bases from J, the gap between germline ends came to 10 bases. The CDR3, as DNA: TGTGCCATCAGTGAGTCGGCAGGGCGGTCACCCCTCCACTTT. It codes for CAISESAGRSPLHF.

This chain uses TRBV27 with TRBJ2-7; 7 bases line up with TRBD2. V lost 5 bases, J lost 7 bases, and 11 bases stayed unmatched. Germline CDR1 is MNHEY and CDR2 is SMNVEV (reference sequence). This CDR3 contains 14 residues. The CDR3 sequence: CASSPSGLAEEQYF. Written as DNA, the CDR3 is TGTGCCAGCAGTCCTAGCGGATTAGCGGAAGAGCAGTACTTC.

The chain combines TRBV5-4 with TRBJ2-2; 10 nucleotides match TRBD1. CDR3 size: 18 residues. Germline CDR1 and CDR2: SGHNT and YYREEE (reference sequence). The junction had 10 bases not matched to a gene; V was cut back by 4 bases and J by 1 base. The CDR3 DNA reads as TGTGCCAGCAGCCCATCCCCCCGGGACAGGGGGAACACCGGGGAGCTGTTTTTT. Amino acid sequence: CASSPSPRDRGNTGELFF.

V gene TRBV6-6 combines with J gene TRBJ1-3, with unresolved D. The CDR3 runs to 17 residues. Germline V gene sequence: CDR1 MNHNY, CDR2 SVGAGI (reference sequence). The V gene lost 5 bases and the J gene lost 9 bases, with 26 bases spanning the gap. The CDR3 protein is CASSPDPFREGKGTIYF. CDR3 in DNA: TGTGCCAGCAGTCCCGATCCGTTTAGGGAGGGAAAGGGCACCATATATTTT.

This sequence joins TRBV11-2 and TRBJ2-7; 8 bases line up with TRBD2. With V trimmed by 2 bases and J by 7 bases, 7 bases remained unmatched. This CDR3 is 14 amino acids long. Germline lookup yields CDR1 SGHAT and CDR2 FQNNGV. The DNA of the CDR3 is TGTGCCAGCAGCTTAAGGGTAGCGGGAAGTGAGCAGTACTTC. Translation gives CASSLRVAGSEQYF.

This clone was seen a single time. The rearrangement joins TRBV28 to TRBJ2-7; 7 bases fit TRBD2. V lost 8 bases, J lost 0 bases, and 13 bases stayed unmatched. Germline V gives CDR1 MDHEN, CDR2 SYDVKM. The CDR3 is 16 amino acids. The CDR3 here is CASRDGGGVGSYEQYF. The CDR3 bases are TGTGCCAGCCGAGACGGCGGGGGAGTGGGCTCCTACGAGCAGTACTTC.

The V and J genes are TRBV29-1 and TRBJ1-3, with D uncertain. The CDR3 is made up of 12 amino acids. In germline, CDR1 is SQVTM, CDR2 ANQGSEA. V gave up 4 bases and J gave up 7 bases, with 11 bases separating them. CDR3 nucleotides: TGCAGCGTTGTCGGGAGGGAGAACACCATATATTTT. It translates to CSVVGRENTIYF.

This chain links TRBV4-1 with TRBJ1-2; 10 bases fit TRBD1. The V and J ends lost 3 bases and 6 bases, in that order; junction bases with no gene match: 10. From germline, CDR1 is MGHRA and CDR2 YSYEKL. The CDR3 has 16 residues. The CDR3 loop is CASSQDGTGVRHGYTF. Here the CDR3 DNA reads TGCGCCAGCAGCCAGGACGGGACAGGGGTCAGGCATGGCTACACCTTC.

CDR3 bases: TGTGCCAGCAGGACGGACAGTGGGGCCTATCAGCCCCAGCATTTT. Translated, it gives CASRTDSGAYQPQHF. The chain recombines TRBV2 with TRBJ1-5; perhaps TRBD1 as D (6 bases). This CDR3 comprises 15 residues. Germline assignment: CDR1 SNHLY and CDR2 FYNNEI. Trimming took off 6 bases at V and 5 bases at J, with 17 bases between the two ends.

The rearrangement uses TRBV5-1 and TRBJ2-1; the match to TRBD1 covers 7 bases. The trim removed 0 bases at V and 3 bases at J, leaving 0 bases unmatched. This CDR3 has 14 residues. Germline-derived CDR1 and CDR2 are SGHRS and YFSETQ. In DNA, the CDR3 is TGCGCCAGCAGCTTGGGGGACAGCTACAATGAGCAGTTCTTC. This gives the protein CASSLGDSYNEQFF. Complete variable domain (other parts from reference TRBV5-1 and TRBJ2-1): KAGVTQTPRYLIKTRGQQVTLSCSPISGHRSVSWYQQTPGQGLQFLFEYFSETQRNKGNFPGRFSGRQFSNSRSEMNVSTLELGDSALYLCASSLGDSYNEQFFGPGTRLTVL.

The chain has TRBV5-1 and TRBJ2-7; TRBD2 matches at 8 bases. The length of the CDR3 is 14 residues. V lost 0 bases and J lost 3; bases outside the gene matches: 2. The V gene's germline CDR1 is SGHRS and CDR2 YFSETQ. For the CDR3, the DNA is TGCGCCAGCAGCTTGGTTAGCGGGATCTACGAGCAGTACTTC. The encoded protein is CASSLVSGIYEQYF.

The rearrangement joins TRBV5-1 to TRBJ2-7; the match to TRBD1 covers 9 bases. V was clipped by 5 bases and J by 2 bases; unmatched bases: 8. Germline CDR1 reads SGHRS; CDR2 reads YFSETQ. The CDR3 is made up of 15 amino acids. The CDR3 here is CASSLGQGFTYEQYF. The CDR3 DNA reads TGCGCCAGCAGTTTAGGACAGGGGTTCACCTACGAGCAGTACTTC.

This clone appeared once. The chain couples TRBV6-5 to TRBJ2-5, with 7 nucleotides matching TRBD2. V gave up 0 bases and J gave up 0 bases; unmatched junction bases: 1. Germline CDR1 reads MNHEY; CDR2 reads SVGAGI. The CDR3 is made up of 15 amino acids. DNA of the CDR3: TGTGCCAGCAGTTACTCCGCGGGGGACCAAGAGACCCAGTACTTC. Encoded protein: CASSYSAGDQETQYF.

This chain joins TRBV9 and TRBJ2-2; 10 nucleotides line up with TRBD1. Trimming took 3 bases from V and 5 from J; bases not matched to a gene: 7. The CDR3 extends over 16 amino acids. The V gene's germline CDR1 is SGDLS and CDR2 YYNGEE. CDR3 protein: CASSGRDRGFTGELFF. The CDR3 nucleotides read TGTGCCAGCAGCGGCCGGGACAGGGGATTTACCGGGGAGCTGTTTTTT.

The rearrangement links TRBV4-3 to TRBJ2-1; D is unclear. V was cut by 0 bases and J by 6 bases, with 12 bases left in between. The CDR3 spans 15 residues. The V gene's germline CDR1 is LGHNA and CDR2 YSLEER. In DNA form, the CDR3 reads TGCGCCAGCAGCCAAGAGATGAGTAGCCCCAATGAGCAGTTCTTC. It encodes CASSQEMSSPNEQFF.

This sequence joins TRBV24-1 and TRBJ2-3; D may be TRBD2 (6 bases). V gave up 6 bases and J gave up 0 bases, with 12 bases separating them. Germline CDR1 reads KGHDR; CDR2 reads SFDVKD. The CDR3 is made up of 15 amino acids. This CDR3 is CATSPSSASTDTQYF. CDR3 bases: TGTGCCACCAGTCCCTCTAGCGCCAGCACAGATACGCAGTATTTT.

The genes are TRBV29-1 and TRBJ1-2; D is possibly TRBD1 (5 bases). Germline CDR1 and CDR2: SQVTM and ANQGSEA. This CDR3 spans 14 amino acids. The V end was cut by 2 bases, the J end by 0 bases, with 10 bases between. The CDR3 protein is CSVEHRLANYGYTF. The CDR3 coding sequence is TGCAGCGTTGAACACAGGTTAGCTAACTATGGCTACACCTTC.

This clone was observed a single time. The chain has TRBV7-2 and TRBJ1-3, with 7 bases identical to TRBD1. The CDR3 is 14 residues long. The junction had 3 bases not matched to a gene; V was cut back by 5 bases and J by 2 bases. CDR1 is SGHTA, CDR2 FQGNSA, per germline. Here the CDR3 DNA reads TGTGCCAGCAGCCCCGACAGGGCTGGAAACACCATATATTTT. It yields the protein CASSPDRAGNTIYF.

The gene calls are TRBV5-1 and TRBJ2-3; 7 bases are a match to TRBD1. Per germline, CDR1 SGHRS and CDR2 YFSETQ. J was trimmed by 3 bases and V by 4 bases; bases with no gene match: 14. The length of the CDR3 is 17 residues. The CDR3 DNA follows: TGCGCCAGCAGCAGTGGCTCGACAGGGTATCCGACAGATACGCAGTATTTT. Translated: CASSSGSTGYPTDTQYF.

The genes are TRBV5-5 and TRBJ1-5, with 7 bases identical to TRBD1. The junction had 1 base not matched to a gene; V was cut back by 0 bases and J by 4 bases. The germline CDR1 and CDR2 sequences are SGHKS and YYEKEE (reference sequence). The CDR3 is 14 amino acids. DNA for the CDR3: TGTGCCAGCAGCTTGGAACAGGGGAATCAGCCCCAGCATTTT. Its translation: CASSLEQGNQPQHF.

V gene TRBV19 combines with J gene TRBJ1-1; TRBD1 aligns across 8 bases. The CDR3 is 17 residues long. Germline V lookup: CDR1 LNHDA, CDR2 SQIVND (reference sequence). Trimming took 5 bases from V and 0 from J; bases not matched to a gene: 11. CDR3 DNA: TGTGCCAGTAGTCCAAGGACAGGGAGGGCCTTGAACACTGAAGCTTTCTTT. Its translation: CASSPRTGRALNTEAFF.

This clone was counted a single time. The chain has TRBV11-3 and TRBJ2-1; 7 positions match TRBD2. Germline CDR1 is SGHNT and CDR2 is YENEEA. The CDR3 spans 15 residues. J was trimmed by 8 bases and V by 2 bases; bases with no gene match: 9. CDR3 DNA sequence: TGTGCCAGCAGCTTAAACAGTGTTGGGGGGGATGAGCAGTTCTTC. Amino acid sequence: CASSLNSVGGDEQFF.

The rearrangement uses TRBV5-1 and TRBJ2-4; D gene ambiguous. The V end lost 4 bases, the J end lost 0 bases, and 11 bases lay between the germline ends. The CDR3 is 15 amino acids. Germline CDR1 reads SGHRS; CDR2 reads YFSETQ. For the CDR3, the DNA is TGCGCCAGCAGCCTGGGCAGTGTAGCCAAAAACATTCAGTACTTC. This codes for CASSLGSVAKNIQYF.

V gene TRBV2 combines with J gene TRBJ2-7, with 12 bases aligning to TRBD1. J lost 3 bases, V lost 6 bases, and 3 bases had no gene match. Germline V gene sequence: CDR1 SNHLY, CDR2 FYNNEI. CDR3 size: 14 residues. The CDR3 spells CASSRDRGLYEQYF. CDR3 nucleotide sequence: TGTGCCAGCAGCCGGGACAGGGGGCTCTACGAGCAGTACTTC.